This T cell receptor (beta chain) was identified during a study of blood T cell repertoires in COVID-19. V lost 5 bases, J lost 3 bases, and 14 bases stayed unmatched. CDR1 and CDR2 (germline): SEHNR, FQNEAQ (reference sequence). This CDR3 contains 18 residues. Sequencing was performed with immunoSEQ multiplex PCR; in TCRdb, only in-frame clones are kept and a portion is missing. The sample contains some 88,000 clones, around 79% of which appear only once. This sequence originates from a human donor in a cohort sampled during active COVID-19. This rearrangement joins TRBV7-9 to TRBJ1-2, with TRBD1 identical over 11 bases. Material for sequencing was peripheral blood. DNA of the CDR3: TGTGCCAGCAGCCCCCGCTGGACAGGGGGCTCTGACGACTATGGCTACACCTTC. This gives the protein CASSPRWTGGSDDYGYTF.